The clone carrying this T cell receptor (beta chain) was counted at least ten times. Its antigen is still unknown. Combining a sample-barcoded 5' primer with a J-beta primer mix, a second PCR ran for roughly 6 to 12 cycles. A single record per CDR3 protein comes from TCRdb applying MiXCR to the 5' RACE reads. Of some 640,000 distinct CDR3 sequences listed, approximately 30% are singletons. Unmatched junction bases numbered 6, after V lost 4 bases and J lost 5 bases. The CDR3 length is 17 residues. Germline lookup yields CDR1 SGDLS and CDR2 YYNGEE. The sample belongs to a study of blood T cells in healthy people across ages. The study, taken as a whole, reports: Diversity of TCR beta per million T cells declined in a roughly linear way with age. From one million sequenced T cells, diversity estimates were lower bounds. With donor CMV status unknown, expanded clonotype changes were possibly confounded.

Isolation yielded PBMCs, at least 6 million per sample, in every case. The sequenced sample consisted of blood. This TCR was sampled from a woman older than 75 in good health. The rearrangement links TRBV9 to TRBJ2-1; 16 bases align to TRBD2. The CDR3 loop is CASSIGTSGGANNEQFF. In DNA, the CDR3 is TGTGCCAGCAGCATCGGGACTAGCGGGGGGGCAAACAATGAGCAGTTCTTC.